The clone carrying this T cell receptor beta chain was observed a few times. Assay used: immunoSEQ multiplex PCR; TCRdb lists only in-frame clones, some missing. In the table there are under 300,000 clones, roughly 85% of which are singletons. The data originate from a study of blood T cell repertoires in COVID-19. Study context: Samples taken during acute and convalescent COVID-19 were collected in the United States, Italy and Spain.

From germline, CDR1 is SGHAT and CDR2 FQNNGV. The CDR3 spans 12 residues. With V trimmed by 6 bases and J by 9 bases, 4 bases remained unmatched. V is TRBV11-2 and J is TRBJ1-1; 10 bases fit TRBD1. The TCR sequence derives from a woman aged 70-85 years with acute or convalescent COVID-19. Sequencing was done on a sample of peripheral blood. This CDR3 reads CASSPDRGQAFF. Here the CDR3 DNA reads TGTGCCAGCAGTCCTGACAGGGGGCAAGCTTTCTTT.